This record concerns one TCR beta chain sequence. This clonotype was found once. The target of this receptor is not known. Qualities for individual bases were not recorded, and no much larger clone is one base off. Just one read gives weak support. The time point label corresponds to: sample taken at primary tumor resection. For TCR sequencing, whole RNA was extracted from tumor and nontumor lung tissue, or from cryopreserved PBMC samples, and no cell sorting was done. Donors were under 95 patients with early-stage, untreated non-small cell lung cancer from the lung TRACERx cohort. Patients were selected for TCR sequencing only if sufficient RNA was available from at least two tumor regions. Tumor and adjacent nontumor lung specimens were reviewed by a lung pathologist before selection. CDR1 LGHNA and CDR2 YNFKEQ were looked up in the germline V gene. Counted from cysteine to phenylalanine, this CDR3 has 14 amino acids. Only the CDR3 region is kept as DNA, spanning 42 bases read in frame from base 1. The V and J ends are trimmed by 1 base and 7 bases, leaving 11 bases between them.

Library construction relied on 5' RACE. Sequencing took place on a NextSeq 500. In the TCR library protocol, a unique molecular identifier was attached to each TCR cDNA molecule so that PCR and sequencing errors could be corrected. As for the original processing: TCR identification, UMI-based error correction and CDR3 extraction were performed with Decombinator tools. TCRs above a frequency of 2 per 1,000, corresponding to the top 1% of the tumor frequency distribution, were defined as expanded. Each repertoire was subsampled 100 times to 5,000 TCRs, after which Renyi diversity was computed with the R vegan package. To build CDR3 similarity networks, amino acid triplet string-kernel similarity was used, and CDR3s were connected when their pairwise similarity was above 0.82. TCRdb itself trimmed the public reads at Q25 with fastp, ran MiXCR and retained productive beta chains. A single entry per CDR3 protein holds the most common genes and DNA from its merged rows. What appears here as the V and J calls and clone size reflects TCRdb's work, not the paper's. Across this sample there are some 4,000 distinct CDR3 sequences, with around 28% seen only once. The leading ten clones occupy approximately 15% of the sample.

These data originate in a study of spatial heterogeneity in lung cancer (dated by TCRdb to the late 2010s). About the study as a whole: Beta-chain transcripts were consistently detected in greater numbers than alpha-chain transcripts, which likely reflects a higher abundance of beta-chain transcripts. In the raw uncorrected reads, each unique combination of TCR and UMI appeared more than ten times on average. The study quantitatively compared TCR alpha and beta repertoires across multiple tumor regions, matched nontumor lung and blood in non-small cell lung cancer. TCR repertoire features were related to nonsynonymous mutation counts determined by whole-exome sequencing of tumor tissue. At surgery, around 200 tumor regions, around 65 matched nontumor lung samples and a few dozen PBMC samples were TCR-sequenced for both alpha and beta chains.

General study outcomes and caveats: Additional single-cell paired TCR alpha and beta sequencing was considered necessary to confirm, at a functional level, the hypothesis that regional TCRs recognize regional mutations.

The V gene is TRBV4-2 and the J gene is TRBJ1-5; the D region possibly corresponds to TRBD1 (6 bases align). Sequences were derived from normal lung tissue next to the tumor, sampled at surgery. The source is a male donor with early-stage non-small cell lung cancer. For the CDR3, the sequence is CASSQVSGAQPQHF. At the DNA level, the sequence is TGTGCCAGCAGCCAAGTTTCAGGGGCCCAGCCCCAGCATTTT.